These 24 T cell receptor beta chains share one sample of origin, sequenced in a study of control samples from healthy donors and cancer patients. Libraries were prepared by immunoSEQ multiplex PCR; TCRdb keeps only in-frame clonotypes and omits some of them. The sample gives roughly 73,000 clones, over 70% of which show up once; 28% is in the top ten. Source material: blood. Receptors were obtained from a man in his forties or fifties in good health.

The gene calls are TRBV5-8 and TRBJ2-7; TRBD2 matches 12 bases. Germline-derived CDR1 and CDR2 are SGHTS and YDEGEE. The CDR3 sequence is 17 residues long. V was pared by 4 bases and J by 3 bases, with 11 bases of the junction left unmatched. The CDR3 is CASSHLGLAGSFYEQYF. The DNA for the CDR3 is TGTGCCAGCAGCCACCTTGGACTAGCGGGATCCTTCTACGAGCAGTACTTC.

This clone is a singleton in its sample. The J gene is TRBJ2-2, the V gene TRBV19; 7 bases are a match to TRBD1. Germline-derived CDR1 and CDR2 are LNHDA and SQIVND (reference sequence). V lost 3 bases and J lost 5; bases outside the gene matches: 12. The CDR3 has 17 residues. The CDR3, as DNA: TGTGCCAGTAGTATCCGGACAGGTCTTCCAGCAACCGGGGAGCTGTTTTTT. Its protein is CASSIRTGLPATGELFF.

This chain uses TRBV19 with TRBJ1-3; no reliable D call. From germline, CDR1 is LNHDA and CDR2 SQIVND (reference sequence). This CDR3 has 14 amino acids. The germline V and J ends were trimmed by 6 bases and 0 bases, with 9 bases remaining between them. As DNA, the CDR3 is TGTGCCAGTAGATTGGGAGTCTCTGGAAACACCATATATTTT. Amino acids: CASRLGVSGNTIYF. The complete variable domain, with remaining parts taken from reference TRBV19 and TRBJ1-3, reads DGGITQSPKYLFRKEGQNVTLSCEQNLNHDAMYWYRQDPGQGLRLIYYSQIVNDFQKGDIAEGYSVSREKKESFPLTVTSAQKNPTAFYLCASRLGVSGNTIYFGEGSWLTVV.

The CDR3 sequence is CAIRPGGIPIYGYTF. The CDR3 bases are TGTGCCATCAGGCCTGGAGGGATCCCCATCTATGGCTACACCTTC. The chain employs TRBV10-3 and TRBJ1-2; D uncertain. The V gene lost 6 bases and the J gene lost 4 bases, with 18 bases spanning the gap. In germline, CDR1 is ENHRY, CDR2 SYGVKD. The CDR3 runs to 15 residues.

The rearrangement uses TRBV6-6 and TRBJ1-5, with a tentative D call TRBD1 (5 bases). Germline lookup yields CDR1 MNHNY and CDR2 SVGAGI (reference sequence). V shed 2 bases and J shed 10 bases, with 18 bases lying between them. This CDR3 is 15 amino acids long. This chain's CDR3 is CASSYLDTRRLPQHF. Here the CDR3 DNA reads TGTGCCAGCAGTTACCTGGACACCCGACGGTTACCCCAGCATTTT.

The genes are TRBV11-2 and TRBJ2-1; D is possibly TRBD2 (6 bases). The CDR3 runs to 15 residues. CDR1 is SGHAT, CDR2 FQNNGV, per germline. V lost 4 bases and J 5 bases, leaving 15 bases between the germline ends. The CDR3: CASSSFRGGNNEQFF. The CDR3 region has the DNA TGTGCCAGCAGCTCCTTTAGGGGAGGTAACAATGAGCAGTTCTTC.

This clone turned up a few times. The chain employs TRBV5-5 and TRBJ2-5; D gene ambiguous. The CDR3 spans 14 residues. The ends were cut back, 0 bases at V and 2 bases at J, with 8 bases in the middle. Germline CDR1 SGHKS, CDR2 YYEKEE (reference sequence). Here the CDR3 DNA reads TGTGCCAGCAGCTTGGGTATGCTTCAAGAGACCCAGTACTTC. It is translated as CASSLGMLQETQYF. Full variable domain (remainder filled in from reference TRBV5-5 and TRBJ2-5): DAGVTQSPTHLIKTRGQQVTLRCSPISGHKSVSWYQQVLGQGPQFIFQYYEKEERGRGNFPDRFSARQFPNYSSELNVNALLLGDSALYLCASSLGMLQETQYFGPGTRLLVL.

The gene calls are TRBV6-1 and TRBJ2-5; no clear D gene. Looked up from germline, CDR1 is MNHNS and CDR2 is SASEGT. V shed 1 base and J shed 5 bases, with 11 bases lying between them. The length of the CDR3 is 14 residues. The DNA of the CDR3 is TGTGCCAGCAGTGAAGGACGGATTCGGGAGACCCAGTACTTC. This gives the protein CASSEGRIRETQYF.

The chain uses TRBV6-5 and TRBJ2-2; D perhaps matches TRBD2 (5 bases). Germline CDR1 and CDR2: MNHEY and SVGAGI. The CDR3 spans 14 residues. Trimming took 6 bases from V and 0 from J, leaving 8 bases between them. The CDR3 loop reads CASRSGTNTGELFF. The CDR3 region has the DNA TGTGCCAGCAGGAGCGGAACGAACACCGGGGAGCTGTTTTTT.

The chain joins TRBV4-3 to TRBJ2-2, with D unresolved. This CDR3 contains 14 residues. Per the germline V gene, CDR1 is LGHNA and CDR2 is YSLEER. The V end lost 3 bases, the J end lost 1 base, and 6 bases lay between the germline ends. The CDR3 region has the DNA TGCGCCAGCAGCCAGCGGCAGAACACCGGGGAGCTGTTTTTT. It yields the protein CASSQRQNTGELFF.

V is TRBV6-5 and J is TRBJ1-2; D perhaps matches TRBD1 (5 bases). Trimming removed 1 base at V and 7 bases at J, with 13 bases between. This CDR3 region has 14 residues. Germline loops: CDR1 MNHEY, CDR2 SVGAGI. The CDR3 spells CASSYLGGTSGYTF. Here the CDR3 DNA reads TGTGCCAGCAGTTACTTGGGCGGGACCTCTGGCTACACCTTC.

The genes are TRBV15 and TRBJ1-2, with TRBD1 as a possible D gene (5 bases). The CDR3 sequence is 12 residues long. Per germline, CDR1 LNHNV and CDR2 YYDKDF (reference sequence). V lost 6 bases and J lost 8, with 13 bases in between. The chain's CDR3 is CATSSIRDGYTF. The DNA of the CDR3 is TGTGCCACCAGTTCGATCAGGGACGGCTACACCTTC.

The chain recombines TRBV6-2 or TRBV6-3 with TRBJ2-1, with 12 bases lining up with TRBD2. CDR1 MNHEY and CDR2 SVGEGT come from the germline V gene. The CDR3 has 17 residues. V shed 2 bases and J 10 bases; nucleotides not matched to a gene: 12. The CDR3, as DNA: TGTGCCAGCAGTTACCTCTCTAGCGGGAGGGCCCCACGGGAGCAGTTCTTC. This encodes CASSYLSSGRAPREQFF.

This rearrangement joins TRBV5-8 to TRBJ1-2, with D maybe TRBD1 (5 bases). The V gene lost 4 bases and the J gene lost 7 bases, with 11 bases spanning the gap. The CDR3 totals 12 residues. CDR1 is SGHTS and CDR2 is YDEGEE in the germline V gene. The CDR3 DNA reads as TGTGCCAGCAGCCAAAGGACATTTGGCTACACCTTC. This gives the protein CASSQRTFGYTF.

The CDR3 reads CASENRDRGNSPLHF. Here the CDR3 DNA reads TGTGCCAGCGAAAACCGGGACAGGGGTAACTCACCCCTCCACTTT. The gene calls are TRBV21-1 and TRBJ1-6; the table names TRBD1, a call not compared with the DNA. TRBV21-1 is marked as a pseudogene. This CDR3 has 15 residues.

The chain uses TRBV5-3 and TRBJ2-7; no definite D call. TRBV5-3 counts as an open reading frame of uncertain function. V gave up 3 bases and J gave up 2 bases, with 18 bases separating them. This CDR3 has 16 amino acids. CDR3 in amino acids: CARSSRPSGRTYEQYF. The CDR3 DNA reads TGTGCCAGAAGCTCCCGGCCCTCAGGTCGGACCTACGAGCAGTACTTC.

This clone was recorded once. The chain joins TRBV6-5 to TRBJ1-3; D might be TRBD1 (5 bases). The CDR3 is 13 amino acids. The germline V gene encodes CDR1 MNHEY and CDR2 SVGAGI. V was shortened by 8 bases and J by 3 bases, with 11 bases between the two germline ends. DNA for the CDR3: TGTGCCAGCCAATCAGGGAATGGAAACACCATATATTTT. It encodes CASQSGNGNTIYF.

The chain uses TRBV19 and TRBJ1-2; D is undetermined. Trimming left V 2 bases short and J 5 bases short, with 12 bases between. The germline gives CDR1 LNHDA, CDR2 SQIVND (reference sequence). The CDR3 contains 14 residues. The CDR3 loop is CASSISTETYGYTF. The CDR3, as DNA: TGTGCCAGTAGTATATCAACGGAAACGTATGGCTACACCTTC.

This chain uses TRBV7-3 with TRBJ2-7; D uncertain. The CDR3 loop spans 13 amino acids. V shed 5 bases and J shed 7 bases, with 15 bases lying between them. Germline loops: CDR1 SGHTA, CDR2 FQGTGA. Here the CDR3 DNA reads TGTGCCAGCAGCCAAGGAGTCTTGGGGGAGCAGTACTTC. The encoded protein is CASSQGVLGEQYF.

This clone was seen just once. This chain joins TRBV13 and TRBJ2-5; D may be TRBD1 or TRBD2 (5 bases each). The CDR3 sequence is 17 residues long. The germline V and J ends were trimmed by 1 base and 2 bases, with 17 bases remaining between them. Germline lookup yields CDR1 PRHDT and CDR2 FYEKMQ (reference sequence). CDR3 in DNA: TGTGCCAGCAGCTTAGCCCCCTGGGGGACCCAGCAAGAGACCCAGTACTTC. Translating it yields CASSLAPWGTQQETQYF.

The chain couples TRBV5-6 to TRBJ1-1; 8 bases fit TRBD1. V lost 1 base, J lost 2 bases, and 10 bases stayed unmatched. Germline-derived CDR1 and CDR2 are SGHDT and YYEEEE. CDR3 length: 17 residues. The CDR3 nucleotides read TGTGCCAGCAGCTTGAATCAGGGGGCGCAGGGCAACACTGAAGCTTTCTTT. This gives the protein CASSLNQGAQGNTEAFF.

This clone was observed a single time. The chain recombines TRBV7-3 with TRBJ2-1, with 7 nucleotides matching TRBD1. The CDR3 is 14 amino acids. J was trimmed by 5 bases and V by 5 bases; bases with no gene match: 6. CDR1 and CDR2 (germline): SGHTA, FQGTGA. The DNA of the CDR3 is TGTGCCAGCAGCCTTCGGGACAGCGACAATGAGCAGTTCTTC. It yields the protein CASSLRDSDNEQFF.

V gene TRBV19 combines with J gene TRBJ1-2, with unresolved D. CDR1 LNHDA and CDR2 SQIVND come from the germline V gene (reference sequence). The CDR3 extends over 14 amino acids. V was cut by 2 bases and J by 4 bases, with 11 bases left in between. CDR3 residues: CASSISSLSYGYTF. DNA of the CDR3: TGTGCCAGTAGTATAAGTTCTCTTAGCTATGGCTACACCTTC.

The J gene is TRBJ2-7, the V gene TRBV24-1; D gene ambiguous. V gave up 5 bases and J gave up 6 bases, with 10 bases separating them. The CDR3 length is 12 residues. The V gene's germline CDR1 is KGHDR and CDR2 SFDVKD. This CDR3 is CATSVAATEQYF. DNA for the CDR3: TGTGCCACCAGTGTGGCGGCCACCGAGCAGTACTTC.